The 28 T cell receptor beta chains below all came from one sample that was sequenced in a study of RUNX1 and TCR beta rearrangement in T-cell leukemia. The sequenced amplicons covered TCR beta DJ as well as VDJ rearrangements. MiXCR, run by TCRdb on the PCR reads, gives a single entry per CDR3 protein. The sample consists of some 500 distinct CDR3 sequences, under 45% of them appearing once. What was sequenced was blood. These receptors came from a female donor with T-cell acute lymphoblastic leukemia.

A few counts support this clonotype. The genes are TRBV12-3 or TRBV12-4 and TRBJ1-4; no reliable D call. V was shortened by 4 bases and J by 8 bases, with 14 bases between the two germline ends. The CDR3 is 14 residues long. Written as DNA, the CDR3 is TGTGCCAGCAGTTCGGACCCGTTGGGGGAAAAACTGTTTTTT. Translation gives CASSSDPLGEKLFF.

This clonotype is deemed medium-sized. The rearrangement uses TRBV5-6 and TRBJ1-4, with D unresolved. V was shortened by 2 bases and J by 0 bases, with 8 bases between the two germline ends. The CDR3 has 15 residues. The germline CDR1 and CDR2 sequences are SGHDT and YYEEEE. The CDR3 region has the DNA TGTGCCAGCAGCTTAACACGAGCAACTAATGAAAAACTGTTTTTT. The encoded protein is CASSLTRATNEKLFF.

The count of this clonotype is one. The chain joins TRBV6-6 to TRBJ1-2; D not resolved. V lost 6 bases to trimming and J lost 3 bases, with 11 bases between them. The CDR3 totals 13 residues. Per germline, CDR1 MNHNY and CDR2 SVGAGI (reference sequence). DNA of the CDR3: TGTGCCAGCAGAGAGACGGGGTACTATGGCTACACCTTC. As protein: CASRETGYYGYTF.

This clonotype came up once. The chain is built from TRBV29-1 and TRBJ1-1; D remains ambiguous. Germline CDR1 reads SQVTM; CDR2 reads ANQGSEA. V shed 4 bases and J shed 0 bases, with 3 bases lying between them. This CDR3 comprises 11 residues. This CDR3 is CSVVMNTEAFF. In DNA, the CDR3 is TGCAGCGTTGTGATGAACACTGAAGCTTTCTTT. Complete variable domain (other parts from reference TRBV29-1 and TRBJ1-1): SAVISQKPSRDICQRGTSLTIQCQVDSQVTMMFWYRQQPGQSLTLIATANQGSEATYESGFVIDKFPISRPNLTFSTLTVSNMSPEDSSIYLCSVVMNTEAFFGQGTRLTVV.

This clonotype is judged medium-sized (0.01 to 0.1%). CDR3 in amino acids: CSARPQPGGSAPLHF. The CDR3 DNA follows: TGCAGTGCTAGACCTCAACCCGGGGGCTCGGCACCCCTCCACTTT. J is TRBJ1-6 and V is TRBV20-1; weak D call: TRBD1 (6 bases). There are 15 residues in the CDR3. CDR1 and CDR2 (germline): DFQATT, SNEGSKA (reference sequence). V lost 2 bases to trimming and J lost 11 bases, with 19 bases between them.

The chain recombines TRBV6-2 or TRBV6-3 with TRBJ1-1, with no clear D. V lost 6 bases and J 4 bases, leaving 15 bases between the germline ends. Germline values: CDR1 MNHEY, CDR2 SVGEGT. CDR3 length: 14 amino acids. CDR3 protein: CASSHPEIGTEAFF. As DNA, the CDR3 is TGTGCCAGCAGCCATCCCGAGATTGGCACTGAAGCTTTCTTT.

The rearrangement uses TRBV5-1 and TRBJ2-2, with D possibly matching TRBD1 (6 bases). Between the trimmed V and J ends, which lost 2 bases and 4 bases, there was a span of 9 bases. The CDR3 is made up of 14 amino acids. Per germline, CDR1 SGHRS and CDR2 YFSETQ. The CDR3 spells CASSFNRATGELFF. DNA for the CDR3: TGCGCCAGCAGCTTTAACAGGGCCACCGGGGAGCTGTTTTTT.

The chain employs TRBV7-9 and TRBJ1-1; D not certain. The V gene lost 2 bases and the J gene lost 7 bases, with 8 bases spanning the gap. CDR1 and CDR2 (germline): SEHNR, FQNEAQ (reference sequence). This CDR3 has 12 amino acids. The CDR3 loop is CASSLSGREAFF. In DNA form, the CDR3 reads TGTGCCAGCAGCTTAAGCGGCCGTGAAGCTTTCTTT.

This clonotype counts as medium-sized. The chain recombines TRBV19 with TRBJ1-1, with D possibly matching TRBD1 (6 bases). V was clipped by 6 bases and J by 4 bases, with 9 bases between them. The CDR3 length is 12 residues. Germline values: CDR1 LNHDA, CDR2 SQIVND (reference sequence). The DNA for the CDR3 is TGTGCCAGTAGGACAGGCGGCACTGAAGCTTTCTTT. It is translated as CASRTGGTEAFF.

This clonotype is medium-sized. The chain is built from TRBV5-6 and TRBJ1-1; D not certain. From germline, CDR1 is SGHDT and CDR2 YYEEEE. This CDR3 is 13 amino acids long. Trimming pared 7 bases from V and 3 bases from J, leaving 13 bases between. Here the CDR3 DNA reads TGTGCCAGCCGCCAGGACGCGGACACTGAAGCTTTCTTT. This translates into CASRQDADTEAFF.

The chain carries TRBV5-6 and TRBJ2-1, with 10 bases that match TRBD1. This CDR3 comprises 17 residues. With 0 bases clipped from V and 3 bases from J, the junction kept 6 bases outside the gene matches. Germline CDR1 reads SGHDT; CDR2 reads YYEEEE. The CDR3 reads CASSLAWGQGIYNEQFF. In DNA, the CDR3 is TGTGCCAGCAGCTTGGCCTGGGGACAGGGGATCTACAATGAGCAGTTCTTC.

The sample holds a few counts of this clonotype. The chain joins TRBV6-2 or TRBV6-3 to TRBJ1-2, with a weak D call TRBD1 (5 bases). The CDR3 runs to 13 residues. Trimming shortened V by 0 bases and J by 7 bases, and 9 bases separated the two germline ends. The germline V gene has CDR1 MNHEY and CDR2 SVGEGT. The CDR3 protein is CASSYSGATGYTF. The CDR3 DNA reads as TGTGCCAGCAGTTACTCCGGGGCAACTGGCTACACCTTC.

The chain uses TRBV4-2 and TRBJ2-7; TRBD1 aligns across 11 bases. Per germline, CDR1 LGHNA and CDR2 YNFKEQ. The CDR3 has 15 amino acids. V was clipped by 5 bases and J by 4 bases; unmatched bases: 7. The CDR3 DNA reads TGTGCCAGCAGCTCCCGGGACAGGGGGTCTTACGAGCAGTACTTC. Its protein is CASSSRDRGSYEQYF.

This clonotype is classed as medium-sized. This chain joins TRBV11-2 and TRBJ1-1, with unresolved D. Looked up from germline, CDR1 is SGHAT and CDR2 is FQNNGV. CDR3 length equals 11 residues. V shed 3 bases and J shed 4 bases, with 3 bases lying between them. The CDR3: CASSFGTEAFF. In DNA form, the CDR3 reads TGTGCCAGCAGCTTCGGCACTGAAGCTTTCTTT.

This clonotype was seen a handful of times. The genes are TRBV20-1 and TRBJ2-7; a weak D match, TRBD1 (6 bases). V was shortened by 3 bases and J by 7 bases, with 13 bases between the two germline ends. CDR3 length: 12 residues. Germline V gene lookup returns CDR1 DFQATT and CDR2 SNEGSKA (reference sequence). The CDR3 sequence: CSARATGQEQYF. As DNA, the CDR3 is TGCAGTGCTAGGGCGACCGGACAGGAGCAGTACTTC.

The V call is TRBV6-2 or TRBV6-3, the J call TRBJ1-2, with D uncertain. The CDR3 sequence is 13 residues long. V was pared by 6 bases and J by 5 bases, with 13 bases between. Germline CDR1 MNHEY, CDR2 SVGEGT. CDR3: CASRDGQRYGYTF. In DNA form, the CDR3 reads TGTGCCAGCAGGGACGGCCAGCGATATGGCTACACCTTC.

This chain connects TRBV20-1 to TRBJ2-7; the match to TRBD2 covers 10 bases. Per the germline V gene, CDR1 is DFQATT and CDR2 is SNEGSKA (reference sequence). The trim removed 4 bases at V and 2 bases at J, leaving 5 bases unmatched. The CDR3 is made up of 14 amino acids. CDR3 nucleotide sequence: TGCAGTGCTACACTACTAGCGGGGCCCTACGAGCAGTACTTC. It translates to CSATLLAGPYEQYF.

The rearrangement joins TRBV19 to TRBJ2-3; 9 bases match TRBD1. J gave up 2 bases and V 10 bases, and 4 bases lay outside the gene matches. CDR3 size: 13 residues. Germline V gene data show CDR1 as LNHDA and CDR2 as SQIVND (reference sequence). The CDR3 spells CATGTGTTDTQYF. DNA for the CDR3: TGTGCCACCGGGACAGGGACCACAGATACGCAGTATTTT.

In regard to this clonotype: The final CDR3 position lacks the conserved phenylalanine or tryptophan, pointing to a likely read error. CDR3 nucleotides: TGTGCCAGCAGCTATAGAGGGTGTGGCGGAGAAAAACTGTTTGTT. Protein: CASSYRGCGGEKLFV. V is TRBV3-1 and J is TRBJ1-4; no definite D call. Germline V CDR1 and CDR2: LGHDT, YNNKEL (reference sequence). Trimming took 5 bases from V and 8 from J, leaving 18 bases between them. The CDR3 totals 15 residues.

This clonotype was observed many times. This sequence joins TRBV23-1 and TRBJ1-5; 7 bases match TRBD1. TRBV23-1 counts as an open reading frame of uncertain function. V gave up 8 bases and J gave up 0 bases; unmatched junction bases: 10. The CDR3 runs to 16 residues. CDR3 protein: CASGQDRDYSNQPQHF. The CDR3 DNA is TGCGCCAGCGGACAAGACAGGGATTATAGCAATCAGCCCCAGCATTTT.

This clonotype was seen ten or more times. The chain carries TRBV5-6 and TRBJ2-2; D is unclear. The CDR3 covers 17 residues. V lost 2 bases, J lost 2 bases, and 16 bases lay in between. The germline gives CDR1 SGHDT, CDR2 YYEEEE. The CDR3 sequence: CASSFLSLLTNTGELFF. The CDR3 coding sequence is TGTGCCAGCAGCTTTTTAAGTCTCCTAACAAACACCGGGGAGCTGTTTTTT. The full variable domain, in which reference TRBV5-6 and TRBJ2-2 provide the parts outside the CDR3, is DAGVTQSPTHLIKTRGQQVTLRCSPKSGHDTVSWYQQALGQGPQFIFQYYEEEERQRGNFPDRFSGHQFPNYSSELNVNALLLGDSALYLCASSFLSLLTNTGELFFGEGSRLTVL.

The chain's CDR3 is CASSSARGGPHEQYF. CDR3 sequence (DNA): TGTGCCAGCAGCTCAGCGCGGGGGGGCCCGCACGAGCAGTACTTC. This sequence joins TRBV14 and TRBJ2-7; TRBD2 matches at 9 bases. Germline V CDR1 and CDR2: SGHDN, FVKESK. The J segment lost 5 bases and the V segment lost 5 bases, leaving 10 bases of the junction unmatched. The CDR3 has 15 amino acids.

This clonotype has only a few counts. CDR3 in DNA: TGCAGTGCTACCGGAGGGACAGGCTATGGCTACACCTTC. Translated, it gives CSATGGTGYGYTF. The chain combines TRBV20-1 with TRBJ1-2; 8 bases are shared with TRBD1. This CDR3 comprises 13 residues. The J segment lost 4 bases and the V segment lost 4 bases, leaving 5 bases of the junction unmatched. The germline V gene has CDR1 DFQATT and CDR2 SNEGSKA (reference sequence).

The chain links TRBV6-2 or TRBV6-3 to TRBJ1-1; D call uncertain. Germline CDR1 reads MNHEY; CDR2 reads SVGEGT. The CDR3 is 13 residues long. With 2 bases removed from V and 1 base from J, the gap between germline ends came to 5 bases. Here the CDR3 DNA reads TGTGCCAGCAGTTACCGGGGGAACACTGAAGCTTTCTTT. It translates to CASSYRGNTEAFF.

This clonotype has a single count. The chain joins TRBV5-4 to TRBJ1-1; D is perhaps TRBD1 (5 bases). The V and J ends lost 1 base and 10 bases respectively, with 17 bases between them. Germline V lookup: CDR1 SGHNT, CDR2 YYREEE (reference sequence). This CDR3 has 14 amino acids. CDR3: CASSLLGSGRGAFF. As DNA, the CDR3 is TGTGCCAGCAGCTTGCTCGGGTCTGGAAGGGGAGCTTTCTTT.

This clonotype has only a few counts. The CDR3 region has the DNA TGTGCCAGCAGTTTAAGGCGGAAGGCAGTCACCGGGGAGCTGTTTTTT. Protein product: CASSLRRKAVTGELFF. V gene TRBV28 combines with J gene TRBJ2-2; D not resolved. Trimming removed 2 bases at V and 4 bases at J, with 14 bases between. The V gene's germline CDR1 is MDHEN and CDR2 SYDVKM. The CDR3 extends over 16 amino acids.

This clonotype was recorded at least ten times. This CDR3 is CSARGGARETGNTIYF. CDR3 bases: TGCAGTGCTAGGGGGGGAGCCCGAGAGACTGGAAACACCATATATTTT. The chain recombines TRBV20-1 with TRBJ1-3, with TRBD1 as a possible D gene (5 bases). The CDR3 is 16 residues long. In germline, CDR1 is DFQATT, CDR2 SNEGSKA (reference sequence). The V end lost 3 bases, the J end lost 2 bases, and 17 bases lay between the germline ends.

The table lists this clonotype with a few counts. The V call is TRBV10-3, the J call TRBJ1-5; unclear D gene. CDR1 and CDR2 (germline): ENHRY, SYGVKD. V lost 3 bases to trimming and J lost 3 bases, with 15 bases between them. The CDR3 is 16 amino acids. This CDR3 reads CAISEELRHTNQPQHF. CDR3 nucleotide sequence: TGTGCCATCAGTGAAGAATTAAGACACACCAATCAGCCCCAGCATTTT.